This T cell receptor (beta chain) was captured in a study of blood T cells in healthy people across ages. Study-level points and caveats: Long-lived and aged donors differed, with more naive CD4+ cells and higher diversity in the long-lived. As age increased, TCR beta diversity per million T cells fell in a roughly linear fashion.

Per-sample PBMC isolation yielded at least 6.5 million cells. Total RNA amounts of at least 5.5 micrograms were extracted per sample. Regarding this clonotype: Antigen specificity is unknown.

This CDR3 contains 14 residues. J was trimmed by 7 bases and V by 1 base; bases with no gene match: 4. CDR1 is SGHVS and CDR2 is FNYEAQ in the germline V gene. A sample-barcoded 5' primer and a J-beta primer mix were used in a second PCR of about 7 to 12 cycles. TCRdb redid the calling of the 5' RACE reads with MiXCR, one entry per CDR3 protein. The data show nearly 800,000 distinct CDR3 sequences, with approximately 60% seen just once and more than 25% held by the top ten. The genes are TRBV7-6 and TRBJ2-1, with 7 bases matching TRBD2. The sequenced material came from blood. The sequence was obtained from a man in his forties in good health. This CDR3 is CASSLDLGGNEQFF. The CDR3 region has the DNA TGTGCCAGCAGCTTAGATCTGGGGGGGAATGAGCAGTTCTTC.